This T cell receptor beta chain was sequenced in a study of post-analysis software for immune sequencing data. Study results and caveats: Controls had lower frequencies than patients of four or five TRBV segments, which included TRBV5-6, TRBV5-1 and TRBV20-1.

This clonotype was observed a handful of times. Its antigen is currently unknown. From germline, CDR1 is DFQATT and CDR2 SNEGSKA (reference sequence). The length of the CDR3 is 15 residues. V was pared by 5 bases and J by 0 bases, with 6 bases of the junction left unmatched. Tagging with unique molecular identifiers was a feature of the TCR beta cDNA libraries. One entry per CDR3 protein results from TCRdb running MiXCR on the PCR reads. The repertoire holds 700,000 to 900,000 distinct CDR3 sequences, about 43% seen once, with approximately 4.4% in the top ten. Sequenced sample: blood. The chain uses TRBV20-1 and TRBJ2-5, with 10 bases fitting TRBD1. The TCR originated in a girl aged 5 to 17 with multiple sclerosis. The CDR3 sequence: CSAPRTGGYQETQYF. CDR3 bases: TGCAGTGCTCCAAGGACAGGGGGGTACCAAGAGACCCAGTACTTC.